One sample yielded the 16 T cell receptor beta chains listed below, sequenced in a study of blood T cell repertoires in COVID-19. Sequenced by immunoSEQ multiplex PCR; TCRdb stores in-frame clones only, minus some. The sample records around 70,000 clones, around 80% being singletons. The sequenced sample was peripheral blood. These TCRs come from a woman of 80 years or more with active or convalescent COVID-19.

The CDR3 coding sequence is TGTGCCATCAGCCCAGCGGGTCACGATAGGCAGTTCTTC. Protein: CAISPAGHDRQFF. This sequence joins TRBV10-3 and TRBJ2-1, with D perhaps TRBD2 (6 bases). The CDR3 runs 13 residues. Trimming removed 6 bases from V and 12 bases from J, with 18 bases in between. Germline V CDR1 and CDR2: ENHRY, SYGVKD.

This rearrangement joins TRBV4-2 to TRBJ1-1; no clear D gene. V was trimmed by 1 base and J by 8 bases, leaving 20 bases between them. The germline V gene encodes CDR1 LGHNA and CDR2 YNFKEQ. The length of the CDR3 is 16 residues. The CDR3 DNA sequence: TGTGCCAGCAGCCAAGTGGGCCTCGGACTGGCTCTCGAAGCTTTCTTT. Translating gives CASSQVGLGLALEAFF.

This chain connects TRBV24-1 to TRBJ2-7; TRBD2 matches 7 bases. This CDR3 spans 12 amino acids. CDR1 and CDR2 (germline): KGHDR, SFDVKD. V was clipped by 9 bases and J by 6 bases; unmatched bases: 7. CDR3 DNA: TGTGCCACCCAAGCGGGGTACGGCGAGCAGTACTTC. The encoded protein is CATQAGYGEQYF.

The chain has TRBV28 and TRBJ1-3, with 9 bases lining up with TRBD1. V was pared by 5 bases and J by 4 bases, with 3 bases of the junction left unmatched. This CDR3 contains 14 residues. The germline V gene encodes CDR1 MDHEN and CDR2 SYDVKM. CDR3 region: CASSRTGVGNTIYF. The CDR3 DNA reads as TGTGCCAGCAGTAGGACAGGGGTCGGAAACACCATATATTTT.

V and J are TRBV7-2 and TRBJ1-2, with D perhaps matching TRBD1 (5 bases). In germline, CDR1 is SGHTA, CDR2 FQGNSA. V was cut by 5 bases and J by 2 bases, with 15 bases left in between. The CDR3 spans 15 residues. In DNA, the CDR3 is TGTGCCAGCAGCCAAGGACACTACGACAACTATGGCTACACCTTC. Protein: CASSQGHYDNYGYTF.

The chain couples TRBV18 to TRBJ1-5, with D tentatively TRBD1 (6 bases). V lost 2 bases, J lost 5 bases, and 16 bases lay in between. This CDR3 has 16 amino acids. CDR1 KGHSH and CDR2 LQKENI come from the germline V gene. The CDR3 loop is CASSPKNKGEHQPQHF. The DNA of the CDR3 is TGTGCCAGCTCACCAAAAAACAAGGGGGAGCATCAGCCCCAGCATTTT. Full variable domain (remainder filled in from reference TRBV18 and TRBJ1-5): NAGVMQNPRHLVRRRGQEARLRCSPMKGHSHVYWYRQLPEEGLKFMVYLQKENIIDESGMPKERFSAEFPKEGPSILRIQQVVRGDSAAYFCASSPKNKGEHQPQHFGDGTRLSIL.

The J gene is TRBJ1-2, the V gene TRBV3-1 (or the pseudogene TRBV3-2); 9 bases fit TRBD1. CDR1 LGHDT and CDR2 YNNKEL come from the germline V gene (reference sequence). The CDR3 has 17 residues. The junction had 14 bases not matched to a gene; V was cut back by 1 base and J by 8 bases. CDR3 amino acids: CASSQGDPGQGMRGYTF. DNA for the CDR3: TGTGCCAGCAGCCAAGGGGACCCGGGACAGGGAATGAGAGGCTACACCTTC.

The V gene is TRBV30, the J gene TRBJ1-2; 9 positions agree with TRBD1. The CDR3 has 14 amino acids. CDR1 and CDR2 (germline): GTSNPN, SVGIG (reference sequence). V shed 2 bases, J shed 7 bases, and the junction held 8 bases outside the gene matches. CDR3 bases: TGTGCCTGGAGTCCCCGGGACAGGGTGTTTGGCTACACCTTC. Encoded protein: CAWSPRDRVFGYTF.

This clone has only a few counts. The chain recombines TRBV14 with TRBJ2-2, with 8 bases lining up with TRBD2. The V gene end was trimmed by 1 base and the J gene end by 7 bases; junction bases not matched to a gene: 8. Germline V gene lookup returns CDR1 SGHDN and CDR2 FVKESK. CDR3 length: 16 amino acids. The CDR3 is CASSQVLAGNGGELFF. CDR3 bases: TGTGCCAGCAGCCAAGTATTAGCGGGAAATGGCGGGGAGCTGTTTTTT.

The chain recombines TRBV28 with TRBJ1-2, with a tentative D call TRBD1 (6 bases). This CDR3 has 18 residues. Germline-derived CDR1 and CDR2 are MDHEN and SYDVKM. With 7 bases removed from V and 6 bases from J, the gap between germline ends came to 30 bases. CDR3 residues: CASTLPLYSAGTRNGYTF. The CDR3 nucleotides read TGTGCCAGCACCCTACCCCTATACTCAGCCGGGACAAGGAATGGCTACACCTTC.

The chain carries TRBV2 and TRBJ2-7; 7 bases map to TRBD1. Germline CDR1 is SNHLY and CDR2 is FYNNEI. The junction had 2 bases not matched to a gene; V was cut back by 9 bases and J by 0 bases. The CDR3 runs to 12 residues. The CDR3 loop reads CARGQDSYEQYF. The DNA of the CDR3 is TGTGCCAGAGGACAGGACTCCTACGAGCAGTACTTC.

The chain couples TRBV4-3 to TRBJ2-5; 10 nucleotides align to TRBD2. Germline CDR1 LGHNA, CDR2 YSLEER. The CDR3 consists of 16 residues. After removal of 4 bases from V and 4 bases from J, the junction contained 9 bases not matched to a gene. CDR3 in amino acids: CASSRALSGGGETQYF. CDR3 nucleotide sequence: TGCGCCAGCAGCCGGGCCCTCAGCGGGGGGGGAGAGACCCAGTACTTC.

The V and J genes are TRBV5-5 and TRBJ2-7; tentatively, D is TRBD1 (5 bases). V lost 1 base, J lost 3 bases, and 11 bases lay in between. CDR3 size: 14 residues. Germline V gene sequence: CDR1 SGHKS, CDR2 YYEKEE (reference sequence). CDR3 sequence: CASSLPGQGYEQYF. The DNA for the CDR3 is TGTGCCAGCAGCTTGCCAGGGCAGGGCTACGAGCAGTACTTC.

The chain carries TRBV12-3 or TRBV12-4 and TRBJ2-1; D unresolved. V gave up 4 bases and J gave up 7 bases, with 11 bases separating them. There are 13 residues in the CDR3. The CDR3 loop is CASSSASPNEQFF. The DNA of the CDR3 is TGTGCCAGCAGTTCAGCGAGCCCGAATGAGCAGTTCTTC.

This sequence joins TRBV19 and TRBJ1-1, with D possibly being TRBD1 (5 bases). The ends were cut back, 5 bases at V and 2 bases at J, with 9 bases in the middle. The CDR3 spans 13 residues. From germline, CDR1 is LNHDA and CDR2 SQIVND (reference sequence). CDR3 sequence (DNA): TGTGCCAGTAGTGCAGGGATTAACACTGAAGCTTTCTTT. This codes for CASSAGINTEAFF.

The gene calls are TRBV6-5 and TRBJ2-1; D perhaps matches TRBD1 (6 bases). The V end was cut by 0 bases, the J end by 12 bases, with 21 bases between. CDR1 is MNHEY, CDR2 SVGAGI, per germline. CDR3 length: 16 amino acids. CDR3 sequence: CASSYSKTGKLELQFF. The DNA for the CDR3 is TGTGCCAGCAGTTACTCCAAGACAGGCAAGCTAGAGTTGCAGTTCTTC.